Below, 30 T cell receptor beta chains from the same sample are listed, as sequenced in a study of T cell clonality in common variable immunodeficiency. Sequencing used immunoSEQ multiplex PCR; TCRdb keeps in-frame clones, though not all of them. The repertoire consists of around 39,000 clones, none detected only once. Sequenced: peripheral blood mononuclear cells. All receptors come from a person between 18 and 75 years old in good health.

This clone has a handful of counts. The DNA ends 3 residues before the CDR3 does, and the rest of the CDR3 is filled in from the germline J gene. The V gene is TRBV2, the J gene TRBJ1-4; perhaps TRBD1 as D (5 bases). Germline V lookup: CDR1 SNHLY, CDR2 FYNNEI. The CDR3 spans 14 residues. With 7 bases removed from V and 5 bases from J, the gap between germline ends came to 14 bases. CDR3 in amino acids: CASTPRTRNEKLFF. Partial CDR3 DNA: TGTGCCAGCACTCCGCGGACAAGAAATGAAAAA.

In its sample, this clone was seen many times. CDR3 DNA, as far as it was read: TGTGCCAGCTCACCGCCCGGGTCCACTGAA. It translates to CASSPPGSTE. The entire CDR3 protein is CASSPPGSTEAFF. The V and J genes are TRBV18 and TRBJ1-1, with D hard to call. The CDR3 end is not reached by the read, which stops 3 residues before it; the germline J gene fills it in. This CDR3 is built from 13 residues. In germline, CDR1 is KGHSH, CDR2 LQKENI. V dropped 3 bases and J dropped 4 bases, with 9 bases sitting between them.

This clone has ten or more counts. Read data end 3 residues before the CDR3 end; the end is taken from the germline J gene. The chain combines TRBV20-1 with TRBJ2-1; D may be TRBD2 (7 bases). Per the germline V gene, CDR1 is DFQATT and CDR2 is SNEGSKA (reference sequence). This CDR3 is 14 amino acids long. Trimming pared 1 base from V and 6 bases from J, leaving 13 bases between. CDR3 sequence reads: CSARGQGGGNEQFF. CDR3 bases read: TGCAGTGCTAGAGGCCAGGGAGGGGGCAATGAG.

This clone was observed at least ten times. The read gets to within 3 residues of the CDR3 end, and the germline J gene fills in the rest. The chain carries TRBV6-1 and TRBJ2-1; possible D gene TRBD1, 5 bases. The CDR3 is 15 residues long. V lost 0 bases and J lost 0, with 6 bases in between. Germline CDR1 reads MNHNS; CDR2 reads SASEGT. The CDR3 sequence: CASSEADNSYNEQFF. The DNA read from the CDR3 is TGTGCCAGCAGTGAAGCGGACAACTCCTACAATGAG.

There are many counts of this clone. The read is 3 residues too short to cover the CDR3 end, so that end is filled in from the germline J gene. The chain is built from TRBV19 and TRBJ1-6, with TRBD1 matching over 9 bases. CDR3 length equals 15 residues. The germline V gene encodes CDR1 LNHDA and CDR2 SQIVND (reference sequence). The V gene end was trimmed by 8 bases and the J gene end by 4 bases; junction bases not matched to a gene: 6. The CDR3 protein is CASDSGTGYNSPLHF. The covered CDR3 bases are TGTGCCAGTGATTCCGGGACAGGGTATAATTCACCC.

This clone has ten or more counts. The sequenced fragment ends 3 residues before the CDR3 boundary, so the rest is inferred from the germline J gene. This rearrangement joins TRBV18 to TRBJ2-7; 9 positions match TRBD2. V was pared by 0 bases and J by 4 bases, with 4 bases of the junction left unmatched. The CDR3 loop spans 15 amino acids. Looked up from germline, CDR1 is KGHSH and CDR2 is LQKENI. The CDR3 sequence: CASSPPLAGVYEQYF. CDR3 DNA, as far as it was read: TGTGCCAGCTCACCACCGTTAGCGGGAGTTTACGAG.

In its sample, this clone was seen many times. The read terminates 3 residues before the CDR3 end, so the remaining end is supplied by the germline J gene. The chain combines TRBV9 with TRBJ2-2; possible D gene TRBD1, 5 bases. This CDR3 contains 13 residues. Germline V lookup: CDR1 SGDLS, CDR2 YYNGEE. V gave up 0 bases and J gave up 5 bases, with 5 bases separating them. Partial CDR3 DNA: TGTGCCAGCAGCGTAGCAGGGACCGGGGAG. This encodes CASSVAGTGE. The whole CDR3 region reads CASSVAGTGELFF.

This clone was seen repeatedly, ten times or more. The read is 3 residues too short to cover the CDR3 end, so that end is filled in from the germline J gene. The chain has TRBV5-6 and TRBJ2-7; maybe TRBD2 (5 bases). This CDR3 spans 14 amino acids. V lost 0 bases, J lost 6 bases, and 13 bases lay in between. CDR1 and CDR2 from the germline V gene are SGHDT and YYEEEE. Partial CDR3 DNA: TGTGCCAGCAGCTTGGTGATGGGAAGCGGCGAG. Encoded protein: CASSLVMGSGE. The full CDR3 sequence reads CASSLVMGSGEQYF. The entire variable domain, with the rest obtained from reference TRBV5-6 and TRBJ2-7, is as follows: DAGVTQSPTHLIKTRGQQVTLRCSPKSGHDTVSWYQQALGQGPQFIFQYYEEEERQRGNFPDRFSGHQFPNYSSELNVNALLLGDSALYLCASSLVMGSGEQYFGPGTRLTVT.

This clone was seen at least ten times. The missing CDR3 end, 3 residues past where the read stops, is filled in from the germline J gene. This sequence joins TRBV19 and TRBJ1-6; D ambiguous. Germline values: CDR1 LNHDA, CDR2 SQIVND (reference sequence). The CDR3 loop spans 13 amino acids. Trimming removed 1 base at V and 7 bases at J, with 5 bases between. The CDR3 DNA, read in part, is TGTGCCAGTAGTATAGGGCCGAATTCACCC. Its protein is CASSIGPNSP. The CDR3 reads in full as CASSIGPNSPLHF.

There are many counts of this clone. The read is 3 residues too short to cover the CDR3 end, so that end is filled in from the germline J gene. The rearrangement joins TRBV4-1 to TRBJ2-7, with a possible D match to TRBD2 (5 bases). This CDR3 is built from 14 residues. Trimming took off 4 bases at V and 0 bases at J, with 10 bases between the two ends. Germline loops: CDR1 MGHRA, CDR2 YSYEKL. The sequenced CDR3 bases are TGCGCCAGCAGCCCGGACTGGTACTCCTACGAG. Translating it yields CASSPDWYSYE. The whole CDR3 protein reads CASSPDWYSYEQYF.

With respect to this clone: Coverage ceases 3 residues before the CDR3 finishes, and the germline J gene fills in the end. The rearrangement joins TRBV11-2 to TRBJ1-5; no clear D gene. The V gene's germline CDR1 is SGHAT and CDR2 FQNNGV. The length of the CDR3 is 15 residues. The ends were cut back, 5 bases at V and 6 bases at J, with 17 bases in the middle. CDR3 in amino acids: CASSAQGGSGQPQHF. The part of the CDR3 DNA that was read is TGTGCCAGCAGCGCCCAAGGAGGGTCCGGTCAGCCC.

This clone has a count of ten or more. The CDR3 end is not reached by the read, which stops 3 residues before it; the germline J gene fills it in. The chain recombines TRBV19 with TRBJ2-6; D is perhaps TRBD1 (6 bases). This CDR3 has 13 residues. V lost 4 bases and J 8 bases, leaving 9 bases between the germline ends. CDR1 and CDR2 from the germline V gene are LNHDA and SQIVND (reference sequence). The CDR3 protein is CASSTRGTNVLTF. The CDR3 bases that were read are TGTGCCAGTAGTACAAGGGGGACCAACGTC.

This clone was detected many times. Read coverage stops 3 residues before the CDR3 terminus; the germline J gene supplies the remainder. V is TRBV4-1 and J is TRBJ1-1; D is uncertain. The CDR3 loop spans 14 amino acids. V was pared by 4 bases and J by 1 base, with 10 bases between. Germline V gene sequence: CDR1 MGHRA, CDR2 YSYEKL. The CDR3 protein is CASSPGHQNTEAFF. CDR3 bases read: TGCGCCAGCAGCCCTGGCCACCAGAACACTGAA.

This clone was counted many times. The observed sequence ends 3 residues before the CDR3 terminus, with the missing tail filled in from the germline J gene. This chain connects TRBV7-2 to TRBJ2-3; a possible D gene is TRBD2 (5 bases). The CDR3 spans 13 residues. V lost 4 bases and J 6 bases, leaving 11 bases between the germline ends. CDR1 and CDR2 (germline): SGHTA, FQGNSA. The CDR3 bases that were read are TGTGCCAGCAGCTCCCTTCCGGGGGATACG. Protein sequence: CASSSLPGDT. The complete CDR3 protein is CASSSLPGDTQYF.

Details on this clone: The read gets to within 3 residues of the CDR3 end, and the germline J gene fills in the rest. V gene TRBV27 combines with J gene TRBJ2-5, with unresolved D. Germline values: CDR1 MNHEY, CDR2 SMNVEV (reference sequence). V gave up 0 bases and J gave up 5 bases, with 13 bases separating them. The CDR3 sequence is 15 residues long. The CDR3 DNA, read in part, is TGTGCCAGCAGTTTATCGCCCCGACAAGGGGAGACC. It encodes CASSLSPRQGET. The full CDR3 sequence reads CASSLSPRQGETQYF.

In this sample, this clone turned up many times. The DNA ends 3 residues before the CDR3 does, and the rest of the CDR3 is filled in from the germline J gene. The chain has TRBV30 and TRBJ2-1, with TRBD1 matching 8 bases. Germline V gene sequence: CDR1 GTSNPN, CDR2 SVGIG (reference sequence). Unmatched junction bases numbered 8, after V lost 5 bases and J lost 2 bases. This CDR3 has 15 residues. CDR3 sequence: CAWDEQGGTYNEQFF. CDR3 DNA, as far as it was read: TGTGCCTGGGACGAACAGGGGGGCACCTACAATGAG.

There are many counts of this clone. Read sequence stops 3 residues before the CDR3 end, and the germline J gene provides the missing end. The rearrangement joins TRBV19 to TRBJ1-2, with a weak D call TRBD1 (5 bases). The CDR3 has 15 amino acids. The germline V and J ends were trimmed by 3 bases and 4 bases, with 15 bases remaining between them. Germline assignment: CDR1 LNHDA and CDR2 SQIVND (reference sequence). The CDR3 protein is CASSILQGVSYGYTF. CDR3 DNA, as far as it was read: TGTGCCAGTAGTATTCTTCAGGGAGTGAGCTATGGC. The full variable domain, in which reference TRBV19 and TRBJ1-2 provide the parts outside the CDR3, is DGGITQSPKYLFRKEGQNVTLSCEQNLNHDAMYWYRQDPGQGLRLIYYSQIVNDFQKGDIAEGYSVSREKKESFPLTVTSAQKNPTAFYLCASSILQGVSYGYTFGSGTRLTVV.

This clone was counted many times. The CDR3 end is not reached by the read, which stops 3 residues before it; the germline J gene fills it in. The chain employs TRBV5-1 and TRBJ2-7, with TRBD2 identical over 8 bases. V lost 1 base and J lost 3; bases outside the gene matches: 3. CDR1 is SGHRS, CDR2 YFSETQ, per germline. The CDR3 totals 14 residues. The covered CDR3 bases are TGCGCCAGCAGCTTGATTACTAGCGGCTACGAG. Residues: CASSLITSGYE. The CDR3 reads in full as CASSLITSGYEQYF.

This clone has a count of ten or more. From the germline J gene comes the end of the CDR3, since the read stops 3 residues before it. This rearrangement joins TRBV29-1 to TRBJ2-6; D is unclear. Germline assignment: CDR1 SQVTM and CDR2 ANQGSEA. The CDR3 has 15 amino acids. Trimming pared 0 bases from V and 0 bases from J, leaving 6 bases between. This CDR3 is CSVEEASSGANVLTF. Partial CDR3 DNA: TGCAGCGTTGAAGAGGCCAGCTCTGGGGCCAACGTC.

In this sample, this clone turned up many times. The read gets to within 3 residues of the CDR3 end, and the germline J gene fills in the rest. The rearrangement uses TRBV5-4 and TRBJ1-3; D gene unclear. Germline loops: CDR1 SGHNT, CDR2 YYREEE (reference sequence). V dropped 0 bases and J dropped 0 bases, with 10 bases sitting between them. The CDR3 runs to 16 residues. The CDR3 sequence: CASSLGQYGSGNTIYF. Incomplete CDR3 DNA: TGTGCCAGCAGCTTGGGGCAGTATGGCTCTGGAAACACC.

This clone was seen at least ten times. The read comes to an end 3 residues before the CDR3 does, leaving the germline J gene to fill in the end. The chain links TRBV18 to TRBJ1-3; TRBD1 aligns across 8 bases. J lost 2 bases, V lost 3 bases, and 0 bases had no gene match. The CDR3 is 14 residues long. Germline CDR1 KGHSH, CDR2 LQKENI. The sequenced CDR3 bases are TGTGCCAGCTCACCGACAGGGGCTGGAAACACC. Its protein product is CASSPTGAGNT. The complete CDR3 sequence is CASSPTGAGNTIYF.

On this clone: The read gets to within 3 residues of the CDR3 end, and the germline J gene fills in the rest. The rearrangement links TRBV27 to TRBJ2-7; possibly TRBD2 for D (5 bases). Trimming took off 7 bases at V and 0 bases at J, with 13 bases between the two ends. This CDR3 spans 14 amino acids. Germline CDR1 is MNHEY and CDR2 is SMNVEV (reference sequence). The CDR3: CASIFQRVSYEQYF. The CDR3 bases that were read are TGTGCCAGCATTTTCCAGAGGGTCTCCTACGAG.

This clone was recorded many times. CDR3 bases read: TGCAGTGCTAGGCTCACTAGCGGGAGTGACAATGAG. It translates to CSARLTSGSDNE. The full CDR3 reads CSARLTSGSDNEQFF. V gene TRBV20-1 combines with J gene TRBJ2-1; 11 nucleotides agree with TRBD2. The read halts 3 residues ahead of the CDR3 end, with the missing end drawn from the germline J gene. Trimming took 3 bases from V and 5 from J; bases not matched to a gene: 6. The germline V gene encodes CDR1 DFQATT and CDR2 SNEGSKA (reference sequence). The CDR3 loop spans 15 amino acids.

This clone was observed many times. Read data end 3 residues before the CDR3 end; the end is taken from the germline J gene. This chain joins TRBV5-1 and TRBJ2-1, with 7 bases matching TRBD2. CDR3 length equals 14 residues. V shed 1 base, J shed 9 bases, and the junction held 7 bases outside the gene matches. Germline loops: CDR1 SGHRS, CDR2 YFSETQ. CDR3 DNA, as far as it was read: TGCGCCAGCAGCTTGCAAGCGGGATCCTCTGAG. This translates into CASSLQAGSSE. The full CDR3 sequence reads CASSLQAGSSEQFF.

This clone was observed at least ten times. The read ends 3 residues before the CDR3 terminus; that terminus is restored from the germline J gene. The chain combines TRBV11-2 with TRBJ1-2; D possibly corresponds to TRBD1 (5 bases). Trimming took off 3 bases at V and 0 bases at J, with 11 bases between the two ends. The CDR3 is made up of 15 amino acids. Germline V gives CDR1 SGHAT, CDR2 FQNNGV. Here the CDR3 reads CASSLGQGANYGYTF. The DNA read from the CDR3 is TGTGCCAGCAGCTTGGGCCAGGGAGCTAACTATGGC.

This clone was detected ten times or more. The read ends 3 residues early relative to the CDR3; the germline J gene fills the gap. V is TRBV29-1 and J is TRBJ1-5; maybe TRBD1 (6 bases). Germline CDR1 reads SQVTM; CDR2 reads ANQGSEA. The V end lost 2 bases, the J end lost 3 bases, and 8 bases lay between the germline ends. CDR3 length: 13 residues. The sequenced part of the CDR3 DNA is TGCAGCGTTGAATTGGGGGCCAATCAGCCC. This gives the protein CSVELGANQP. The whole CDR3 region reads CSVELGANQPQHF.

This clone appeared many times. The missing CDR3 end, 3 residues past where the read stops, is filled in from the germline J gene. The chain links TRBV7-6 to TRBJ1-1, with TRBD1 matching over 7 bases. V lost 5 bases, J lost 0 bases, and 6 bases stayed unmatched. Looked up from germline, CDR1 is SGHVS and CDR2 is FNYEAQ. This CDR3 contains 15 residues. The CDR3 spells CASSPRTGLNTEAFF. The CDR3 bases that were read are TGTGCCAGCAGCCCGCGGACAGGACTGAACACTGAA.

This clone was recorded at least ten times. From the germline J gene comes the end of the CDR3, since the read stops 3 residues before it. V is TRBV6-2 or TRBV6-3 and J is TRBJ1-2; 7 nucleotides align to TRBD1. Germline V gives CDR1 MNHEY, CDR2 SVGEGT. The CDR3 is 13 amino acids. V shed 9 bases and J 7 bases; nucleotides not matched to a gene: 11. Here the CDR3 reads CASREGAWFGYTF. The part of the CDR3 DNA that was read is TGTGCCAGTAGGGAGGGGGCATGGTTTGGC.

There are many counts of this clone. The CDR3: CAIRETGNYGYTF. The sequenced CDR3 bases are TGTGCCATCAGGGAGACAGGGAACTATGGC. This chain connects TRBV10-3 to TRBJ1-2, with TRBD1 matching over 7 bases. The read is 3 residues too short to cover the CDR3 end, so that end is filled in from the germline J gene. V shed 6 bases and J 2 bases; nucleotides not matched to a gene: 3. The CDR3 runs to 13 residues. In germline, CDR1 is ENHRY, CDR2 SYGVKD.

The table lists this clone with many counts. CDR3 sequence reads: CASSQEQGRTDTQYF. The DNA read from the CDR3 is TGCGCCAGCAGCCAAGAACAGGGGAGGACAGATACG. This chain links TRBV4-1 with TRBJ2-3; TRBD1 might be the D (7 bases). The missing CDR3 end, 3 residues past where the read stops, is filled in from the germline J gene. The CDR3 consists of 15 residues. Trimming removed 0 bases at V and 3 bases at J, with 10 bases between. In germline, CDR1 is MGHRA, CDR2 YSYEKL.